Listed below are T cell receptor beta chains from one sample, sequenced in a study of control samples from healthy donors and cancer patients. Assay: immunoSEQ multiplex PCR; the TCRdb copy retains only in-frame clones and omits some. The sample shows about 80,000 clones, about nine tenths of them seen only once. The material sequenced was blood. The source of these receptors is a man over 45 in good health. The CDR3 runs from the conserved cysteine through the conserved F or W. The D gene is left open where the match is weak. Some rows mark clone size as missing; the rest say once, few, many or name a class of expanded clone.

j_gene,v_gene,abundance,d_gene,CDR3aa,CDR3nt
TRBJ1-2,TRBV2,-,-,CASTRGTQDYGYTF,TGTGCCAGCACAAGGGGCACACAGGACTATGGCTACACCTTC
TRBJ2-1,TRBV19,-,TRBD2,CASSIERASGEFF,TGTGCCAGTAGTATAGAGAGGGCTAGCGGGGAGTTCTTC
TRBJ2-2,TRBV15,-,-,CAIGPRLPGELFF,TGTGCCATCGGCCCTCGATTGCCCGGGGAGCTGTTTTTT
TRBJ1-3,TRBV7-8,-,-,CASSSQIGGPLSGNTIYF,TGTGCCAGCAGCTCCCAAATTGGGGGTCCCCTCTCTGGAAACACCATATATTTT
TRBJ1-1,TRBV6-5,-,-,CASSSAGTLNTEAFF,TGTGCCAGCAGTTCGGCAGGGACCCTGAACACTGAAGCTTTCTTT
TRBJ2-3,TRBV5-6,-,-,CASSLGPPGRRDTQYF,TGTGCCAGCAGCTTGGGGCCCCCTGGGAGGCGGGATACGCAGTATTTT
TRBJ1-4,TRBV4-1,-,TRBD1,CASSRMTGGQGEKLFF,TGCGCCAGCAGCCGGATGACAGGGGGGCAAGGTGAAAAACTGTTTTTT
TRBJ2-1,TRBV7-9,-,-,CASSLALSLSIGGEQFF,TGTGCCAGCAGCTTAGCTCTATCACTCTCTATAGGGGGTGAGCAGTTCTTC
TRBJ1-5,TRBV21-1,-,-,CASSLRQGWVQPQHF,TGTGCCAGCAGCTTACGACAGGGGTGGGTTCAGCCCCAGCATTTT
TRBJ1-2,TRBV14,-,-,CASSQGGNPTGYTF,TGTGCCAGCAGCCAAGGGGGCAACCCGACTGGCTACACCTTC
TRBJ2-5,TRBV5-1,-,-,CASSLGGAETQYF,TGCGCCAGCAGCTTAGGCGGGGCGGAGACCCAGTACTTC
TRBJ2-6,TRBV2,-,TRBD2,CASLLTSGGSGANVLTF,TGTGCCAGCCTCCTGACTAGCGGGGGGTCTGGGGCCAACGTCCTGACTTTC
TRBJ2-7,TRBV6-5,once,-,CASSYVSVTGQYF,TGTGCCAGCAGTTACGTTTCGGTTACGGGGCAGTACTTC
TRBJ2-2,TRBV10-2,-,-,CASSGLSDTGELFF,TGCGCCAGCAGTGGACTAAGCGACACCGGGGAGCTGTTTTTT
TRBJ2-2,TRBV6-5,-,-,CASSYSTANTGELFF,TGTGCCAGCAGTTACTCGACAGCTAACACCGGGGAGCTGTTTTTT
TRBJ1-1,TRBV18,-,-,CASSPPWGLAAEAFF,TGTGCCAGCTCACCACCGTGGGGCCTAGCAGCCGAAGCTTTCTTT
TRBJ1-5,TRBV6-5,-,-,CASSSRDWGGNQPQHF,TGTGCCAGCAGTTCCCGAGACTGGGGGGGCAATCAGCCCCAGCATTTT
TRBJ1-1,TRBV6-6,-,-,CASSRSNTEAFF,TGTGCCAGCAGCAGGTCGAACACTGAAGCTTTCTTT
TRBJ1-5,TRBV11-3,-,-,CASSLGRGGGRNQPQHF,TGTGCCAGCAGCTTAGGTCGGGGGGGTGGACGCAATCAGCCCCAGCATTTT
TRBJ2-3,TRBV6-5,-,TRBD1,CASRQQGGTDTQYF,TGTGCCAGCAGGCAACAGGGGGGCACAGATACGCAGTATTTT
TRBJ2-3,TRBV19,-,TRBD1,CASSKGTGAKDTQYF,TGTGCCAGTAGTAAGGGGACAGGGGCAAAAGATACGCAGTATTTT
TRBJ2-1,TRBV9,few,TRBD2,CASSVGLAGGLEQFF,TGTGCCAGCAGCGTAGGTCTAGCGGGGGGGCTTGAGCAGTTCTTC